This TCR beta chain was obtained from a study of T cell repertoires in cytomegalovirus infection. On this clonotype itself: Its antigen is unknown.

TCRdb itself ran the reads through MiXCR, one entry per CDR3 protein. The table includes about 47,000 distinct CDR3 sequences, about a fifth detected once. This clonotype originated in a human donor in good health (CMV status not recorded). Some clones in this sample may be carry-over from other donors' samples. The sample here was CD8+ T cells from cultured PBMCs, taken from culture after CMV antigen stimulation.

CDR3 region: CASSFRKGYEQYF. In DNA, the CDR3 is TGTGCCAGCAGTTTTCGGAAGGGTTACGAGCAGTACTTC. This rearrangement joins TRBV28 to TRBJ2-7; no reliable D call. The CDR3 totals 13 residues. Germline V gene data show CDR1 as MDHEN and CDR2 as SYDVKM. V was cut by 3 bases and J by 4 bases, with 10 bases left in between.